The 13 T cell receptor beta chains given below trace back to one sample, sequenced in a study of tumor-infiltrating lymphocytes in primary liver carcinoma. In addition to blood RNA drawn from unsorted whole blood, germline DNA was extracted. Production of TCR beta cDNA used approximately 0.45 ug total RNA together with a constant-region primer. Generation of the TCR beta libraries relied on three nested multiplex PCR rounds using slightly modified ARM-PCR. The study ran its first two PCR rounds for roughly 9 cycles each, using TRBV1-TRBV30 forward primers and a C-beta reverse primer. A single record per CDR3 protein comes from TCRdb applying MiXCR to the multiplex PCR reads. The data hold fewer than 350,000 distinct CDR3 sequences, with approximately 60% observed a single time. Input material: peripheral blood. These TCRs come from a man aged 35-49 years with primary liver carcinoma and hepatitis B virus infection.

A note on this clonotype: The junction shows a germline mismatch at one end, possibly a read error. The rearrangement uses TRBV11-1 and TRBJ1-2, with D maybe TRBD1 (5 bases). The germline gives CDR1 SGHAT, CDR2 FQDESV (reference sequence). The CDR3 covers 13 residues. The DNA for the CDR3 is TGTGCCAGCAGCTTCTCCAGGGTTGGAGGCTACATATTC. As protein: CASSFSRVGGYIF.

Here the CDR3 reads CASSPGLSIEAFF. CDR3 sequence (DNA): TGTGCCAGCAGCCCTGGACTAAGTATTGAAGCTTTCTTT. The chain links TRBV28 to TRBJ1-1; the D is unclear. This CDR3 has 13 amino acids. Trimming took 6 bases from V and 7 from J, leaving 15 bases between them. Germline values: CDR1 MDHEN, CDR2 SYDVKM. Complete variable domain (other parts from reference TRBV28 and TRBJ1-1): DVKVTQSSRYLVKRTGEKVFLECVQDMDHENMFWYRQDPGLGLRLIYFSYDVKMKEKGDIPEGYSVSREKKERFSLILESASTNQTSMYLCASSPGLSIEAFFGQGTRLTVV.

Of note for this clonotype: A much larger clone differs from this one at a single base, so this may be a read error. The gene calls are TRBV6-1 and TRBJ1-5; D gene unclear. Germline CDR1 is MNHNS and CDR2 is SASEGT. This CDR3 region has 15 residues. The DNA of the CDR3 is TGTGCCAGCGACCCCGAAGGGTATCGCAATCGGCCCCAGCATTTT. Protein: CASDPEGYRNRPQHF.

Concerning this clonotype: Just one base apart from a much larger clone, this may be a read error. The conserved final phenylalanine or tryptophan is absent from the CDR3, which likely points to a read error. V usage is TRBV4-1 and J usage is TRBJ2-7; TRBD1 matches 7 bases. The V and J ends lost 11 bases and 1 base, in that order; junction bases with no gene match: 8. The CDR3 runs 13 residues. CDR1 and CDR2 from the germline V gene are MGHRA and YSYEKL. CDR3 DNA: TGCGCCGGTCGTACAGGGGCTTCCTACGAGCAGTACATC. Its protein is CAGRTGASYEQYI.

The chain joins TRBV6-1 to TRBJ1-4, with TRBD1 matching over 7 bases. CDR3 size: 11 residues. Germline CDR1 and CDR2: MNHNS and SASEGT. The DNA for the CDR3 is TGTGTAAGCAGGGGGGCCAGGGAACTGTTTTTT. It yields the protein CVSRGARELFF.

V is TRBV6-1 and J is TRBJ2-7; TRBD2 matches at 7 bases. With V trimmed by 7 bases and J by 5 bases, 14 bases remained unmatched. Germline-derived CDR1 and CDR2 are MNHNS and SASEGT. The CDR3 spans 15 residues. The CDR3 nucleotides read TGTGCCAGCACCACATTCGGGGGGACCACCAACGAGCAGTACTTC. Protein: CASTTFGGTTNEQYF.

A remark on this clonotype: A much larger clone is a single base away; this may be a read error. The chain carries TRBV10-3 and TRBJ2-1; no firm D call. Germline V CDR1 and CDR2: ENHRY, SYGVKD. Trimming removed 6 bases at V and 6 bases at J, with 6 bases between. The CDR3 consists of 11 residues. The CDR3 loop reads CAIRLCNEQFF. In DNA form, the CDR3 reads TGTGCCATCAGGTTATGCAATGAGCAGTTCTTC.

Notes on this clonotype: A single base separates this from a much larger clone, so it may be a read error. The CDR3 DNA reads as TGTGCCAGCATTCGGACGGGCTCTGGAAACACCATATATTTT. Amino acid sequence: CASIRTGSGNTIYF. This chain uses TRBV12-3 or TRBV12-4 with TRBJ1-3; D is uncertain. This CDR3 has 14 residues. Trimming took 7 bases from V and 0 from J, leaving 10 bases between them.

Worth noting for this clonotype: Germline is not matched at one junction end, which may reflect a read error. The CDR3: CASSIANLAGRNTGELFF. CDR3 nucleotides: TGTGCCAGCAGCATAGCGAACCTAGCGGGACGGAACACCGGGGAGCTGTTTTTT. The chain joins TRBV7-9 to TRBJ2-2, with 9 bases that match TRBD2. The length of the CDR3 is 18 residues. Germline lookup yields CDR1 SEHNR and CDR2 FQNEAQ (reference sequence).

The rearrangement links TRBV5-4 to TRBJ1-2, with unresolved D. Germline values: CDR1 SGHNT, CDR2 YYREEE (reference sequence). CDR3 length: 13 residues. V lost 3 bases, J lost 8 bases, and 14 bases lay in between. The CDR3 coding sequence is TGTGCCAGCAGCTACCCGGACGAGGACGGCTACACCTTC. This gives the protein CASSYPDEDGYTF.

The chain couples TRBV11-1 to TRBJ2-7; 9 positions match TRBD1. Germline-derived CDR1 and CDR2 are SGHAT and FQDESV (reference sequence). The V gene end was trimmed by 4 bases and the J gene end by 2 bases; junction bases not matched to a gene: 6. The CDR3 runs 15 residues. CDR3 loop: CASSSLRTGAYEQYF. CDR3 DNA sequence: TGTGCCAGCAGCTCCTTAAGGACAGGGGCCTACGAGCAGTACTTC.

The sample holds a few counts of this clonotype. A much larger clone is a single base away; this may be a read error. V usage is TRBV4-2 and J usage is TRBJ2-7, with 11 positions matching TRBD2. CDR1 and CDR2 from the germline V gene are LGHNA and YNFKEQ. CDR3 length equals 16 residues. The CDR3 DNA is TGTGCCAGCAGCCAAGAGGGGACTAGCGGAGCCTACGAGGAGTACTTC. The encoded protein is CASSQEGTSGAYEEYF.

With respect to this clonotype: Germline and junction disagree at one end, which may indicate a read error. The chain employs TRBV11-1 and TRBJ2-1; D is perhaps TRBD1 (6 bases). This CDR3 is built from 14 residues. From germline, CDR1 is SGHAT and CDR2 FQDESV (reference sequence). The CDR3 coding sequence is TGTACCAGTAGCTTTATACAGGGTTTTGGTGAGCAGTTCTTC. Protein: CTSSFIQGFGEQFF.